These 5 T cell receptor beta chains share one sample of origin, sequenced in a study of blood T cell repertoires in COVID-19. Libraries were prepared by immunoSEQ multiplex PCR; TCRdb keeps only in-frame clonotypes and omits some of them. The table records tens of thousands of clones, 75% to 95% of them present only once. Input material: peripheral blood. All receptors derive from an elderly man with acute or convalescent COVID-19.

The J gene is TRBJ2-5, the V gene TRBV19; 7 bases agree with TRBD2. This CDR3 has 12 amino acids. V gave up 6 bases and J gave up 5 bases; unmatched junction bases: 3. Germline V gives CDR1 LNHDA, CDR2 SQIVND (reference sequence). This CDR3 reads CASSGGKETQYF. The CDR3 DNA reads TGTGCCAGTAGCGGGGGGAAGGAGACCCAGTACTTC.

The chain recombines TRBV30 with TRBJ1-2, with D uncertain. Germline CDR1 GTSNPN, CDR2 SVGIG (reference sequence). V dropped 1 base and J dropped 0 bases, with 9 bases sitting between them. This CDR3 has 14 amino acids. The CDR3 loop reads CAWSGVLANYGYTF. The DNA of the CDR3 is TGTGCCTGGAGTGGTGTCCTAGCTAACTATGGCTACACCTTC.

This chain links TRBV7-9 with TRBJ2-3, with TRBD2 identical over 7 bases. Trimming cost V 4 bases and J 0 bases; bases outside gene matches: 4. Germline CDR1 reads SEHNR; CDR2 reads FQNEAQ (reference sequence). CDR3 size: 15 residues. CDR3 loop: CASSSSGVSTDTQYF. The CDR3 DNA reads TGTGCCAGCAGCTCGAGCGGGGTTAGCACAGATACGCAGTATTTT.

V and J are TRBV5-1 and TRBJ1-1, with D hard to call. Per germline, CDR1 SGHRS and CDR2 YFSETQ. This CDR3 has 14 amino acids. Trimming left V 2 bases short and J 2 bases short, with 10 bases between. The CDR3 here is CASSLTPINTEAFF. The CDR3 bases are TGCGCCAGCAGCTTAACACCCATCAACACTGAAGCTTTCTTT.

The chain recombines TRBV15 with TRBJ2-3; 7 bases line up with TRBD1. Germline CDR1 and CDR2: LNHNV and YYDKDF (reference sequence). V was clipped by 5 bases and J by 0 bases; unmatched bases: 8. The CDR3 contains 16 residues. The CDR3 spells CATSGKGQSSTDTQYF. The CDR3, as DNA: TGTGCCACCAGCGGAAAGGGACAGTCTAGCACAGATACGCAGTATTTT.